One sample yielded the 14 T cell receptor beta chains listed below, sequenced in a study of HIV-infected patients and healthy controls (dated by TCRdb to between 2012 and 2015). Since whole blood was used without any cell fractionation, the repertoire reflected all peripheral T cells in unsorted form. Library preparation used 5' RACE. The sample was run on an Illumina MiSeq. SuperScript III was used to reverse transcribe 500 ng RNA with primers targeting the alpha and beta constant regions. Separate alpha and beta chain libraries were made by chain-specific third strand synthesis with multiplexing indices. The raw public reads went through TCRdb reprocessing: fastp at Q25, MiXCR clone calling, in-frame beta chains kept. A single entry per CDR3 protein holds the most common genes and DNA from its merged rows. Here the sample has 10,000 to 15,000 distinct CDR3 sequences; approximately 10% occur a single time. Around 6% of the sample belongs to the ten largest clones.

Material for sequencing was blood. Receptors were obtained from an adult in good health.

By share of the sample, this clonotype is medium-sized. The rearrangement links TRBV12-3 or TRBV12-4 to TRBJ1-1; D may be TRBD1 (6 bases). Between the trimmed V and J ends, which lost 3 bases and 0 bases, there was a span of 17 bases. The CDR3 totals 17 residues. Here the CDR3 DNA reads TGTGCCAGCAGTTTCCCCCCGGACAGACCAATGAACACTGAAGCTTTCTTT. Its translation: CASSFPPDRPMNTEAFF.

The chain couples TRBV7-8 to TRBJ2-1; D is possibly TRBD1 (5 bases). This CDR3 spans 17 amino acids. The V gene lost 5 bases and the J gene lost 4 bases, with 21 bases spanning the gap. Germline CDR1 and CDR2: SGHVS and FQNEAQ. This CDR3 reads CASSPRGATEPYNEQFF. The DNA of the CDR3 is TGTGCCAGCAGCCCGCGTGGGGCGACTGAACCTTACAATGAGCAGTTCTTC.

The rearrangement links TRBV5-1 to TRBJ1-1; D ambiguous. The CDR3 is 18 amino acids. Germline V gene sequence: CDR1 SGHRS, CDR2 YFSETQ. V dropped 0 bases and J dropped 0 bases, with 18 bases sitting between them. The CDR3 spells CASSLGWGRVTLNTEAFF. DNA for the CDR3: TGCGCCAGCAGCTTGGGTTGGGGAAGGGTGACTTTGAACACTGAAGCTTTCTTT.

This clonotype is categorized as medium-sized (0.01 to 0.1%). The V and J genes are TRBV12-3 or TRBV12-4 and TRBJ2-6, with D tentatively TRBD2 (5 bases). Trimming shortened V by 6 bases and J by 2 bases, and 11 bases separated the two germline ends. The CDR3 is 15 amino acids. The CDR3 nucleotides read TGTGCCAGCAGCCCGTACGGGACTGGGGCCAACGTCCTGACTTTC. Translating gives CASSPYGTGANVLTF.

This clonotype was picked up many times. The chain combines TRBV6-2 or TRBV6-3 with TRBJ2-7; D uncertain. The V gene lost 5 bases and the J gene lost 4 bases, with 9 bases spanning the gap. The CDR3 runs to 12 residues. The germline V gene encodes CDR1 MNHEY and CDR2 SVGEGT. This CDR3 reads CASSRDRYEQYF. CDR3 DNA: TGTGCCAGCAGTAGGGATCGATACGAGCAGTACTTC.

This rearrangement joins TRBV15 to TRBJ1-1, with TRBD1 matching over 7 bases. CDR3 length: 15 residues. CDR1 LNHNV and CDR2 YYDKDF come from the germline V gene (reference sequence). V shed 3 bases and J 4 bases; nucleotides not matched to a gene: 8. For the CDR3, the DNA is TGTGCCACCAGCAGGAGACAGGGTATGGGCACTGAAGCTTTCTTT. It translates to CATSRRQGMGTEAFF.

This clonotype was picked up many times. The chain couples TRBV25-1 to TRBJ2-5, with 9 bases identical to TRBD2. Germline trimming cut 0 bases from V and 2 bases from J; bases unmatched to any gene: 10. This CDR3 is built from 18 residues. Germline CDR1 is MGHDK and CDR2 is SYGVNS. Here the CDR3 reads CASSEYAGGGVGQETQYF. DNA for the CDR3: TGTGCCAGCAGTGAATATGCGGGAGGGGGGGTAGGGCAAGAGACCCAGTACTTC.

By share of the sample, this clonotype is medium-sized. The V gene is TRBV20-1, the J gene TRBJ2-7; D possibly uses TRBD1 or TRBD2 (5 bases each). Germline assignment: CDR1 DFQATT and CDR2 SNEGSKA (reference sequence). There are 10 residues in the CDR3. The CDR3 coding sequence is TGCATGCACGGGGCGATCGAGCAGTACTTC. Its translation: CMHGAIEQYF.

A few counts support this clonotype. The chain uses TRBV20-1 and TRBJ2-1; 11 positions match TRBD1. The J segment lost 9 bases and the V segment lost 4 bases, leaving 14 bases of the junction unmatched. Germline values: CDR1 DFQATT, CDR2 SNEGSKA (reference sequence). The CDR3 runs to 16 residues. This chain's CDR3 is CSAISGTGGARREQFF. The DNA of the CDR3 is TGCAGTGCTATTTCCGGGACAGGGGGTGCCCGCCGTGAGCAGTTCTTC.

The V call is TRBV5-1, the J call TRBJ2-3, with a tentative D call TRBD1 (6 bases). With 4 bases removed from V and 8 bases from J, the gap between germline ends came to 20 bases. Germline CDR1 reads SGHRS; CDR2 reads YFSETQ. This CDR3 contains 15 residues. The CDR3 bases are TGCGCCAGCAGCGGAGATGGAACAGGGAAGGTTACGCAGTATTTT. Amino acid sequence: CASSGDGTGKVTQYF.

This clonotype is classed as medium-sized. The V call is TRBV20-1, the J call TRBJ1-1; 7 bases line up with TRBD1. Trimming at V came to 0 bases and at J to 6 bases, leaving 13 bases not matched to a gene. This CDR3 is 16 amino acids long. Germline CDR1 and CDR2: DFQATT and SNEGSKA (reference sequence). The CDR3 here is CSARDSLRQGRAEAFF. CDR3 DNA: TGCAGTGCTAGAGATTCCCTCCGACAGGGAAGAGCTGAAGCTTTCTTT.

This sequence joins TRBV30 and TRBJ1-1, with D unclear. There are 14 residues in the CDR3. V was pared by 0 bases and J by 1 base, with 9 bases between. Per germline, CDR1 GTSNPN and CDR2 SVGIG (reference sequence). CDR3 DNA sequence: TGTGCCTGGAGTGTATATGAGGCGAACACTGAAGCTTTCTTT. Residues: CAWSVYEANTEAFF.

This clonotype is termed medium-sized. V is TRBV6-2 or TRBV6-3 and J is TRBJ2-7; perhaps TRBD2 as D (6 bases). Germline CDR1 and CDR2: MNHEY and SVGEGT. V lost 4 bases to trimming and J lost 5 bases, with 21 bases between them. The CDR3 has 16 amino acids. CDR3 nucleotides: TGTGCCAGCAGTTCCCTCCGGGACTGGATTAGCCACGAGCAGTACTTC. Encoded protein: CASSSLRDWISHEQYF.

By share, this clonotype ranks as medium-sized. The J gene is TRBJ1-2, the V gene TRBV11-2; D is unclear. The CDR3 is 13 amino acids. The germline V gene has CDR1 SGHAT and CDR2 FQNNGV. V gave up 1 base and J gave up 7 bases, with 10 bases separating them. CDR3 region: CASSLGEGSGYTF. The CDR3 DNA is TGTGCCAGCAGCTTAGGCGAGGGTTCTGGCTACACCTTC.